This section outlines one T cell receptor (beta chain) sequence together with its context. Clones were sequenced by immunoSEQ multiplex PCR, and TCRdb holds only the in-frame ones, with some missing. The sample yields around 30,000 clones, around 83% seen once. The data derive from a study of control samples from healthy donors and cancer patients. The CDR3 is 15 residues long. The V gene end was trimmed by 2 bases and the J gene end by 4 bases; junction bases not matched to a gene: 7. Germline loops: CDR1 LGHNA, CDR2 YSLEER. This TCR derives from a woman between 35 and 50 years old with lung cancer. The V call is TRBV4-3, the J call TRBJ2-7; 8 bases agree with TRBD2. What was sequenced was PBMCs. The CDR3 sequence: CASSQTGTSGYEQYF. In DNA, the CDR3 is TGCGCCAGCAGCCAAACCGGGACTAGTGGGTACGAGCAGTACTTC.